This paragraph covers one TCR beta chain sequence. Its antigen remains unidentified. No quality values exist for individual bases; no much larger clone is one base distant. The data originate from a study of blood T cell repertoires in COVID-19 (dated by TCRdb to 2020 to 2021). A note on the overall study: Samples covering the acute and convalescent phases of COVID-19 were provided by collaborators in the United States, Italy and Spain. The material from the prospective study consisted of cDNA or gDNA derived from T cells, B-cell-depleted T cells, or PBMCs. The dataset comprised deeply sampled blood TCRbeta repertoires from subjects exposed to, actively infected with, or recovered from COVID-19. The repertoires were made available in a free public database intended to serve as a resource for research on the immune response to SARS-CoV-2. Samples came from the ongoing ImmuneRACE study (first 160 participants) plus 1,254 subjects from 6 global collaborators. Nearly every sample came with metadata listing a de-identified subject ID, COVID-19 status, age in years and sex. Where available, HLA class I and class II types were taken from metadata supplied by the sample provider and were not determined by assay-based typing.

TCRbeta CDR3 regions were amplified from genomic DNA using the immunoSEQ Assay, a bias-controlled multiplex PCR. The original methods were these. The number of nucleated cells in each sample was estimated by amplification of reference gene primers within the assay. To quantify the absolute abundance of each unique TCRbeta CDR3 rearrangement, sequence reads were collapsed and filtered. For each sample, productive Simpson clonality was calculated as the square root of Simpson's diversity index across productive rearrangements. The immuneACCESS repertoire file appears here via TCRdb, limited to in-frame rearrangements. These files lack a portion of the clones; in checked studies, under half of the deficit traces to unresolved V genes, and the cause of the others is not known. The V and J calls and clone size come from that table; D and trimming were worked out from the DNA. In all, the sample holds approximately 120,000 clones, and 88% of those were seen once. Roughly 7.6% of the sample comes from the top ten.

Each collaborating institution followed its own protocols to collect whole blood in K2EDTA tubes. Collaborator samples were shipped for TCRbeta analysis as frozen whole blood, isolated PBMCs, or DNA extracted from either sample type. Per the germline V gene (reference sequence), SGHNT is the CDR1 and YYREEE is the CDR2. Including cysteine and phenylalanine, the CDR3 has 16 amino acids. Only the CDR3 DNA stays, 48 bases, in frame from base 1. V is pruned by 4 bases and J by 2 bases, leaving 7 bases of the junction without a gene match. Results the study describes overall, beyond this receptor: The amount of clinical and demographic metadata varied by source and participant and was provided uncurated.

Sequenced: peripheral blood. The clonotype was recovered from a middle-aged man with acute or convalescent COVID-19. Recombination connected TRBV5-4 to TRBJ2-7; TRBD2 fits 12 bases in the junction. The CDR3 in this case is CASSGGLAGLTYEQYF. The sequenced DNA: TGTGCCAGCAGCGGCGGACTAGCGGGACTCACCTACGAGCAGTACTTC.